This T cell receptor (beta chain) appears in the sequencing data of a study of CD8 T cells in ankylosing spondylitis. Using its own MiXCR run on the 5' RACE reads, TCRdb lists one record per CDR3 protein. The data show 350,000 to 550,000 distinct CDR3 sequences, with roughly 26% seen just once and about 0.89% held by the top ten. On this clonotype itself: What it binds is unknown.

This CDR3 is built from 18 residues. CDR1 is LGHDT, CDR2 YNNKEL, per germline (reference sequence). Trimming pared 4 bases from V and 0 bases from J, leaving 16 bases between. Points from the study as a whole: Within ankylosing spondylitis blood, a TCR beta motif made up of eight highly homologous variants appeared to be characteristic.

The chain combines TRBV3-1 with TRBJ2-6; tentatively, D is TRBD2 (6 bases). The sample comprised blood, either unsorted or a sorted T cell fraction (not recorded which). The clonotype originates from a male donor with ankylosing spondylitis. The CDR3 loop reads CASSRGVSGVSGANVLTF. Here the CDR3 DNA reads TGTGCCAGCAGCCGGGGGGTCTCTGGGGTCTCTGGGGCCAACGTCCTGACTTTC.